These T cell receptor beta chains were read from a single sample in a study of human thymus T cells. The assay was immunoSEQ multiplex PCR, and TCRdb's table has in-frame clones only and misses some. The sample includes 57,000 or so clones, over 85% of them seen just once. Material: blood. The receptors come from a boy under three years old with a congenital heart defect but otherwise immunologically healthy. CDR3s leave out the opening cysteine and the closing phenylalanine or tryptophan.

j_call v_call cdr3_aa
TRBJ2-3 TRBV9 ASSVRTSGTQY
TRBJ1-1 TRBV5-1 ASSWGGENTEAF
TRBJ2-7 TRBV18 ASSHRDRGQNEQY
TRBJ2-1 TRBV18 ASSLGLAEYNEQF
TRBJ2-7 TRBV14 ASSLRTSELYEQY
TRBJ1-2 TRBV27 ASSREDRGHDGYT
TRBJ1-5 TRBV10-3 AISEGDAGDQPQH
TRBJ2-1 TRBV18 ASSPKGGLAGANEQF
TRBJ2-7 TRBV5-4 ASSHNAGYYYEQY
TRBJ1-2 TRBV7-6 ASSLAPGQNYGYT